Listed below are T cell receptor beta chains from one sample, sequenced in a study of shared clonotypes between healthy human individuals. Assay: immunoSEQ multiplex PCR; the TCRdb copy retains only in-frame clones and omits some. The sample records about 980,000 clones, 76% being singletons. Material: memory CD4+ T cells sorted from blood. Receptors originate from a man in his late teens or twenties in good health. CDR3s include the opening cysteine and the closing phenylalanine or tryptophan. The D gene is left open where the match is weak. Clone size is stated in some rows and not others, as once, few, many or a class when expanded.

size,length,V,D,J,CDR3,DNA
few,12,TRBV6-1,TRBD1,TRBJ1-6,CAGRQGNSPLHF,TGTGCCGGCCGACAGGGTAATTCACCCCTCCACTTT
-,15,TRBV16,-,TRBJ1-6,CASSQSEGSRSPLHF,TGTGCCAGCAGCCAATCAGAGGGTTCTAGGTCACCCCTCCACTTT
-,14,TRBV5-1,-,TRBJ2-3,CASSLGVITDTQYF,TGCGCCAGCAGCTTGGGTGTCATCACAGATACGCAGTATTTT
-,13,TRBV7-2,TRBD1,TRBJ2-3,CASSLSRTGAQYF,TGTGCCAGCAGCTTAAGCCGGACAGGAGCGCAGTATTTT
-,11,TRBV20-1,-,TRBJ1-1,CSASPGPEAFF,TGCAGTGCTAGTCCCGGCCCTGAAGCTTTCTTT
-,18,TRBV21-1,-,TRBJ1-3,CASSRKLQGLYSGNTIYF,TGTGCCAGCAGTAGAAAGCTACAGGGCCTCTACTCTGGAAACACCATATATTTT
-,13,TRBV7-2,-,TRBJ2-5,CASNKPGHQTQYF,TGTGCCAGCAACAAACCGGGACACCAGACCCAGTACTTC
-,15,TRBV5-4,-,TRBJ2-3,CASSLGGAGADTQYF,TGTGCCAGCAGCTTGGGAGGAGCCGGAGCAGATACGCAGTATTTT
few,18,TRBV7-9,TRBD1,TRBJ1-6,CASSLGTGRLAFRSPLHF,TGTGCCAGCAGCTTAGGGACAGGGAGGCTGGCCTTTCGGTCACCCCTCCACTTT
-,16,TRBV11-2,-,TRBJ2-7,CASSLRVGLGSYEQYF,TGTGCCAGCAGCCTCCGGGTAGGGCTCGGGTCCTACGAGCAGTACTTC
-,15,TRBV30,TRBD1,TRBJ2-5,CAWSLAGTGGKTQYF,TGTGCCTGGAGTCTGGCCGGGACAGGGGGGAAGACCCAGTACTTC
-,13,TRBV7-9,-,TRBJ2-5,CASSQGFQETQYF,TGTGCCAGCAGCCAAGGTTTCCAGGAGACCCAGTACTTC
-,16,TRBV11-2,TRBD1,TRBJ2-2,CASSFQTGANTGELFF,TGTGCCAGCAGCTTCCAGACAGGGGCCAACACCGGGGAGCTGTTTTTT
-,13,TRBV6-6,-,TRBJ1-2,CASSPGVGYGYTF,TGTGCCAGCAGTCCCGGAGTGGGGTATGGCTACACCTTC
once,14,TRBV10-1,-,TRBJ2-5,CATSRGSGKETQYF,TGCGCCACTAGCCGGGGGTCTGGGAAAGAGACCCAGTACTTC
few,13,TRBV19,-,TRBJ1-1,CASSSPERTEAFF,TGTGCCAGTAGTAGTCCTGAACGGACTGAAGCTTTCTTT
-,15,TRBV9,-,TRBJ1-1,CASSVGEVMNTEAFF,TGTGCCAGCAGCGTAGGTGAGGTGATGAACACTGAAGCTTTCTTT
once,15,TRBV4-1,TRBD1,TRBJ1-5,CASSQETGSNQPQHF,TGCGCCAGCAGCCAAGAGACAGGGAGCAATCAGCCCCAGCATTTT
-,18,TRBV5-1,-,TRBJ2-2,CASSLVGYRDTNTGELFF,TGCGCCAGCAGCTTGGTTGGGTACCGGGACACCAACACCGGGGAGCTGTTTTTT
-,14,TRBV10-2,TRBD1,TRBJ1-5,CASRTGMGNQPQHF,TGCGCCAGCAGGACAGGGATGGGCAATCAGCCCCAGCATTTT
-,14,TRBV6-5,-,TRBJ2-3,CASSGPRGTDTQYF,TGTGCCAGCAGCGGTCCACGAGGCACAGATACGCAGTATTTT
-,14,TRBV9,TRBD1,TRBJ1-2,CASSRTGGAGGYTF,TGTGCCAGCAGTCGGACAGGGGGCGCTGGTGGCTACACCTTC
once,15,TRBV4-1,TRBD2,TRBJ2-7,CASSGGLAGSYEQYF,TGCGCCAGCAGCGGGGGACTAGCGGGGTCCTACGAGCAGTACTTC
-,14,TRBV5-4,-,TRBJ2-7,CASSLGLDPHEQYF,TGTGCCAGCAGCTTGGGGCTAGACCCTCACGAGCAGTACTTC
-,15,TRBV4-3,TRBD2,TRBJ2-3,CASSHGVAGEDTQYF,TGCGCCAGCAGCCACGGGGTAGCGGGAGAAGATACGCAGTATTTT
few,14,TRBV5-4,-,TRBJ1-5,CASSLEGAAQPQHF,TGTGCCAGCAGCTTGGAAGGGGCTGCTCAGCCCCAGCATTTT
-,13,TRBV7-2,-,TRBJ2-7,CASSSPLGYEQYF,TGTGCCAGCAGCTCTCCTCTGGGCTACGAGCAGTACTTC
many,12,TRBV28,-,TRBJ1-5,CASSLLNQPQHF,TGTGCCAGCAGTTTGTTAAATCAGCCCCAGCATTTT
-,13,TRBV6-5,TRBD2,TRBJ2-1,CASRASGGNEQFF,TGTGCCAGCAGAGCTAGCGGGGGGAATGAGCAGTTCTTC
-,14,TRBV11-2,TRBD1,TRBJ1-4,CASTPTGPREKLFF,TGTGCCAGCACCCCGACAGGGCCGAGGGAAAAACTGTTTTTT
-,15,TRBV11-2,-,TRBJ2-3,CASSPQGPSLDTQYF,TGTGCCAGCAGCCCTCAGGGCCCGTCCTTGGATACGCAGTATTTT
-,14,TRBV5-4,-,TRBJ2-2,CASRPRGNTGELFF,TGTGCCAGCAGGCCGAGGGGGAACACCGGGGAGCTGTTTTTT
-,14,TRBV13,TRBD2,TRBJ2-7,CASSPPGGHGRQYF,TGTGCCAGCAGCCCCCCGGGAGGCCACGGCAGGCAGTACTTC
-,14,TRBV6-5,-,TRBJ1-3,CASKRGNSGNTIYF,TGTGCCAGCAAAAGGGGAAACTCTGGAAACACCATATATTTT
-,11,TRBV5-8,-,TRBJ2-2,CASSFSGELFF,TGTGCCAGCAGCTTCTCCGGGGAGCTGTTTTTT
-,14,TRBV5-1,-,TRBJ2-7,CASSPRQSAHEQYF,TGCGCCAGCAGCCCCAGACAGTCTGCCCACGAGCAGTACTTC
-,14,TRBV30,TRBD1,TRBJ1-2,CAWSRQGVNYGYTF,TGTGCCTGGAGTCGACAGGGTGTTAACTATGGCTACACCTTC
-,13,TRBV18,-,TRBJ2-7,CASSSNTGYEQYF,TGTGCCAGCTCATCAAATACAGGGTACGAGCAGTACTTC
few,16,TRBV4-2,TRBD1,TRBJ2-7,CASSQESGGARPEQYF,TGTGCCAGCAGCCAAGAGTCAGGGGGAGCAAGGCCCGAGCAGTACTTC
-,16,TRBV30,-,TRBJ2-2,CAWSPPRPLNTGELFF,TGTGCCTGGAGTCCCCCACGACCGTTGAACACCGGGGAGCTGTTTTTT
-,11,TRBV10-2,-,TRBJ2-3,CASSVTMTQYF,TGCGCCAGCAGTGTTACTATGACGCAGTATTTT
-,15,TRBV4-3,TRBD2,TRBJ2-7,CASSQATSGSHEQYF,TGCGCCAGCAGCCAAGCGACTAGCGGGAGCCACGAGCAGTACTTC
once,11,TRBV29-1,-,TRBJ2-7,CSVSLGYEQYF,TGCAGCGTAAGTTTAGGTTACGAGCAGTACTTC
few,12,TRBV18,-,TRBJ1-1,CASSIWGSEAFF,TGTGCCAGCTCGATATGGGGAAGTGAAGCTTTCTTT
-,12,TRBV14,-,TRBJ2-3,CASSRNSDTQYF,TGTGCCAGCAGCCGAAATTCAGATACGCAGTATTTT